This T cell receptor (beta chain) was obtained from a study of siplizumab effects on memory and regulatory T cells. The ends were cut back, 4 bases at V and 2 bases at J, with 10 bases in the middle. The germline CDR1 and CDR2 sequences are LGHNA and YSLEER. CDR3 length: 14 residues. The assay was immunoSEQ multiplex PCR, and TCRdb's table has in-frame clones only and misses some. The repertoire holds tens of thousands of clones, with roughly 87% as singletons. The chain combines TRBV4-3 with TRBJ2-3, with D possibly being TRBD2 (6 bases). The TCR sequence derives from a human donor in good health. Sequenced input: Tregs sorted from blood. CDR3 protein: CASSPWGDTDTQYF. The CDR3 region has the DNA TGCGCCAGCAGCCCGTGGGGGGACACAGATACGCAGTATTTT.